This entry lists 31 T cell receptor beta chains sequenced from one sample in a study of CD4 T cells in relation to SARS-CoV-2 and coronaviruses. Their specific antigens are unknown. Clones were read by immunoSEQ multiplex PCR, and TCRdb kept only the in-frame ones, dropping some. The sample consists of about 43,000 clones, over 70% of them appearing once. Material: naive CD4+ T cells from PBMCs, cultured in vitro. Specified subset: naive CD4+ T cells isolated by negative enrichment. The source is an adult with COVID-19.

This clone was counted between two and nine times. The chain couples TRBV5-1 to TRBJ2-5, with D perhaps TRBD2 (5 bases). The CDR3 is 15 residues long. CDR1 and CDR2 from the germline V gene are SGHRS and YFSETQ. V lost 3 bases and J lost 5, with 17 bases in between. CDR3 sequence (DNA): TGCGCCAGCAGCTCTGGACGGGAAGCCAGGGAGACCCAGTACTTC. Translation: CASSSGREARETQYF.

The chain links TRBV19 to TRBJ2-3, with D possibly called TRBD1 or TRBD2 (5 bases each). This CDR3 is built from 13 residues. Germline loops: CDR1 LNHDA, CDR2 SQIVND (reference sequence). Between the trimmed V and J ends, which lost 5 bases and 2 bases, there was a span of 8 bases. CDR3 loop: CASSEGHTDTQYF. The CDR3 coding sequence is TGTGCCAGTAGTGAGGGGCACACAGATACGCAGTATTTT.

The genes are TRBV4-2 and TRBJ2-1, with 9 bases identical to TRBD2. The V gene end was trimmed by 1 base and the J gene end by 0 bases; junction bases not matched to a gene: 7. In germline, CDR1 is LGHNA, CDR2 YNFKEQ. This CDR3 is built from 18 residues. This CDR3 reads CASSQVAAGGSSYNEQFF. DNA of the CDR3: TGTGCCAGCAGCCAAGTTGCAGCGGGAGGTAGCTCCTACAATGAGCAGTTCTTC.

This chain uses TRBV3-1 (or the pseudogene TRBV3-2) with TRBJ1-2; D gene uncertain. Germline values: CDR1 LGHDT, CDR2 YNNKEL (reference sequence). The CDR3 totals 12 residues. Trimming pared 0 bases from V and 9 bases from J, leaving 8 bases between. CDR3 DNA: TGTGCCAGCAGCCAAGAGGACCGGAGCTACACCTTC. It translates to CASSQEDRSYTF.

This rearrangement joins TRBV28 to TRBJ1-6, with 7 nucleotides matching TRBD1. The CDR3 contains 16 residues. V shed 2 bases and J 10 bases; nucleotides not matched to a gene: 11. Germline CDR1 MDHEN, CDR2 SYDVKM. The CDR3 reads CASSLEVGTEESPLHF. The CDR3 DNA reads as TGTGCCAGCAGTTTAGAGGTAGGGACAGAAGAGTCACCCCTCCACTTT. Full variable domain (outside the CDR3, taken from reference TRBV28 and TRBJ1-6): DVKVTQSSRYLVKRTGEKVFLECVQDMDHENMFWYRQDPGLGLRLIYFSYDVKMKEKGDIPEGYSVSREKKERFSLILESASTNQTSMYLCASSLEVGTEESPLHFGNGTRLTVT.

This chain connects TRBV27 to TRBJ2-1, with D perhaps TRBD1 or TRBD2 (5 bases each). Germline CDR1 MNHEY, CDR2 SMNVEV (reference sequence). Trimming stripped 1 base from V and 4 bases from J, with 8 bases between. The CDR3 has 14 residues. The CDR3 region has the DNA TGTGCCAGCAGTTTATTGGGGGATTACAATGAGCAGTTCTTC. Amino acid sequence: CASSLLGDYNEQFF.

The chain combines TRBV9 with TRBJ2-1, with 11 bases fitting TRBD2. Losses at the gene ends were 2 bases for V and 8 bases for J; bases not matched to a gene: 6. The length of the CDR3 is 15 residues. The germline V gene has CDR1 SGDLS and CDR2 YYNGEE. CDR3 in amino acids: CASSVSGRAGHEQFF. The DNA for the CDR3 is TGTGCCAGCAGCGTTAGCGGGAGGGCCGGGCATGAGCAGTTCTTC.

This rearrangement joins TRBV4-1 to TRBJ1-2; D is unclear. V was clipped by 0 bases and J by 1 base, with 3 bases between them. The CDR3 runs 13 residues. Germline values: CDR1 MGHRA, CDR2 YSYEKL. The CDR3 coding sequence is TGCGCCAGCAGCCAAGACCTTAACTATGGCTACACCTTC. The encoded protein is CASSQDLNYGYTF.

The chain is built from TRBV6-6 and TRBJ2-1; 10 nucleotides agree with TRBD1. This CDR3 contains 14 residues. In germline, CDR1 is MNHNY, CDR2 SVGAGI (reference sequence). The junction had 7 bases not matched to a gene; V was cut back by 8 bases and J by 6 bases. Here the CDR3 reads CASAGTGDANEQFF. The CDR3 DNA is TGTGCCAGCGCCGGGACAGGGGACGCCAATGAGCAGTTCTTC.

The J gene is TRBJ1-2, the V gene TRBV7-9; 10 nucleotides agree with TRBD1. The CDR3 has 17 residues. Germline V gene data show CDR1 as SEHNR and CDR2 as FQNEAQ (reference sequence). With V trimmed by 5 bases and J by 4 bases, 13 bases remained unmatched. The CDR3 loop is CASSPGQGVGSVYGYTF. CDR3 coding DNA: TGTGCCAGCAGCCCTGGACAGGGGGTTGGGTCGGTCTATGGCTACACCTTC.

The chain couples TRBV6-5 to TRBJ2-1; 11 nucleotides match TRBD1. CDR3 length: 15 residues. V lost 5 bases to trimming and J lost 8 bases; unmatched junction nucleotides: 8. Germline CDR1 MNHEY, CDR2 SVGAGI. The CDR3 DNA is TGTGCCAGCAGTACAGGGGACAGGGGGGCAGATGAGCAGTTCTTC. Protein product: CASSTGDRGADEQFF.

CDR3: CASSPPQGATGELFF. The CDR3 DNA is TGTGCCAGCTCACCACCTCAGGGGGCCACCGGGGAGCTGTTTTTT. The gene calls are TRBV18 and TRBJ2-2, with 8 bases identical to TRBD1. Germline loops: CDR1 KGHSH, CDR2 LQKENI. This CDR3 region has 15 residues. After removal of 0 bases from V and 4 bases from J, the junction contained 1 base not matched to a gene.

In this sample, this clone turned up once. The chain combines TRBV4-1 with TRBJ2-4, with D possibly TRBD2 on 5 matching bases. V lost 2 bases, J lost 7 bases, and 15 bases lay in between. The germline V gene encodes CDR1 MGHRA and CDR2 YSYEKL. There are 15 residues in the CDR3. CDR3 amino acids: CASSQLATRFNIQYF. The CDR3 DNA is TGCGCCAGCAGCCAACTAGCCACGAGGTTTAACATTCAGTACTTC.

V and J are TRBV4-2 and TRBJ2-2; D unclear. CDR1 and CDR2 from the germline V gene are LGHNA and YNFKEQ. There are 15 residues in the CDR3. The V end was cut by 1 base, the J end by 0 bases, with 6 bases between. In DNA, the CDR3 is TGTGCCAGCAGCCAAGTAGCCACGAACACCGGGGAGCTGTTTTTT. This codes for CASSQVATNTGELFF.

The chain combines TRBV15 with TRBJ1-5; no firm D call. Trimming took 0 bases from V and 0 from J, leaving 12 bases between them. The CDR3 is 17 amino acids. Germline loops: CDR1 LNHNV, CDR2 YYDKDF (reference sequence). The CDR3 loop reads CATSRDPTPYSNQPQHF. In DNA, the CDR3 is TGTGCCACCAGCAGAGATCCGACCCCGTATAGCAATCAGCCCCAGCATTTT. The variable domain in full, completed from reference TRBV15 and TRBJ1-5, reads DAMVIQNPRYQVTQFGKPVTLSCSQTLNHNVMYWYQQKSSQAPKLLFHYYDKDFNNEADTPDNFQSRRPNTSFCFLDIRSPGLGDTAMYLCATSRDPTPYSNQPQHFGDGTRLSIL.

The CDR3 reads CASREGTNNQPQHF. CDR3 nucleotides: TGTGCCAGCAGGGAGGGGACTAACAATCAGCCCCAGCATTTT. The V call is TRBV6-5, the J call TRBJ1-5; tentative D call: TRBD1 (5 bases). Germline values: CDR1 MNHEY, CDR2 SVGAGI. V was clipped by 6 bases and J by 3 bases, with 12 bases between them. The CDR3 is made up of 14 amino acids.

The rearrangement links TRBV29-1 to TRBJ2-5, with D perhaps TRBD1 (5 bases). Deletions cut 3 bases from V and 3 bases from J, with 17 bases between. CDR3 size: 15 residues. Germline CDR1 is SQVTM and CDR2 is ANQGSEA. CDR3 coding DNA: TGCAGCGTTGATTTTCTGGGGCCCCCTGAAGAGACCCAGTACTTC. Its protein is CSVDFLGPPEETQYF. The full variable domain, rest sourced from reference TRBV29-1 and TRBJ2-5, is SAVISQKPSRDICQRGTSLTIQCQVDSQVTMMFWYRQQPGQSLTLIATANQGSEATYESGFVIDKFPISRPNLTFSTLTVSNMSPEDSSIYLCSVDFLGPPEETQYFGPGTRLLVL.

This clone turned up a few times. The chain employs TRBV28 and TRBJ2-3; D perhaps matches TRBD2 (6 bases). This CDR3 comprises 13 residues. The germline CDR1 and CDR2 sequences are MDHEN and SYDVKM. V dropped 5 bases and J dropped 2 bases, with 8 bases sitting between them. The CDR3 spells CASSGDFTDTQYF. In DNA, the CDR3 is TGTGCCAGCAGTGGGGACTTCACAGATACGCAGTATTTT.

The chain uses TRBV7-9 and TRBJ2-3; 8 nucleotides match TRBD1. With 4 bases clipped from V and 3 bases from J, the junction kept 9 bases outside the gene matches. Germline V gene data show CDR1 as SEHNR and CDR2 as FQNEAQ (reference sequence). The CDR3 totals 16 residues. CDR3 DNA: TGTGCCAGCAGCTCCCCCGGGACAGGATTTACAGATACGCAGTATTTT. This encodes CASSSPGTGFTDTQYF.

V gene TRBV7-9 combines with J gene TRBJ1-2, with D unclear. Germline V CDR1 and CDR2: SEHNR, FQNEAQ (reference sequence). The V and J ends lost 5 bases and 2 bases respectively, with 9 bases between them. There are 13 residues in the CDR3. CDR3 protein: CASSPRLNYGYTF. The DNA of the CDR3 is TGTGCCAGCAGCCCGCGCCTAAACTATGGCTACACCTTC.

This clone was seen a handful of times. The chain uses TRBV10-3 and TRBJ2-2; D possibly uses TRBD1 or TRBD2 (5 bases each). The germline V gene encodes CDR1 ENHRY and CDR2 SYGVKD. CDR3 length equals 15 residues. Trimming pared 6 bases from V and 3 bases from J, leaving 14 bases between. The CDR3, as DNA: TGTGCCATCAGATTGGGGGAGTCGGACACCGGGGAGCTGTTTTTT. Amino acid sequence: CAIRLGESDTGELFF.

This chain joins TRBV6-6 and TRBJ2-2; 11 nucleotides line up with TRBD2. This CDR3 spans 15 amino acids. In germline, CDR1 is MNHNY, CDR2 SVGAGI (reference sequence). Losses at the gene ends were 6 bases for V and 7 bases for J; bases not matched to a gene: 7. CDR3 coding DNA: TGTGCCAGCAGATTACTAGCGGGAGAAGGCGGGGAGCTGTTTTTT. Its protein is CASRLLAGEGGELFF.

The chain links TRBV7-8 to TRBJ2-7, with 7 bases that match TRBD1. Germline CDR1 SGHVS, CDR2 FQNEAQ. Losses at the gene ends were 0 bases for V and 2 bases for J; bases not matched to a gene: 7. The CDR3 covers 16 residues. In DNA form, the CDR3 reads TGTGCCAGCAGCTTAGCTAGGACAGGACCCGCCTACGAGCAGTACTTC. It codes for CASSLARTGPAYEQYF.

Here the CDR3 DNA reads TGTGCCAGCAGCTATGGGGGGGGCGTGGGGGAGCAGTACTTC. As protein: CASSYGGGVGEQYF. The chain is built from TRBV6-5 and TRBJ2-7; the D gene is possibly TRBD2 (7 bases). Germline CDR1 MNHEY, CDR2 SVGAGI. The length of the CDR3 is 14 residues. Trimming stripped 6 bases from V and 7 bases from J, with 19 bases between.

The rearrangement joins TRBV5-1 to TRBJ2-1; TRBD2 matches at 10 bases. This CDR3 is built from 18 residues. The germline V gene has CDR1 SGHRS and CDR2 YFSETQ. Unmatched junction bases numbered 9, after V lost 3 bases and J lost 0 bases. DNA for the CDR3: TGCGCCAGCAGCTCGTGGGCTAGCGGGGGTAGCTCCTACAATGAGCAGTTCTTC. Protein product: CASSSWASGGSSYNEQFF.

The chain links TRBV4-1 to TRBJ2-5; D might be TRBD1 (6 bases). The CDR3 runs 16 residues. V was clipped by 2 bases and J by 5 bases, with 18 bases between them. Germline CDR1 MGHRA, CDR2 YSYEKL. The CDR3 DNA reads TGCGCCAGCAGCCAACCCTCAGGAACAGGGCAGGAGACCCAGTACTTC. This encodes CASSQPSGTGQETQYF.

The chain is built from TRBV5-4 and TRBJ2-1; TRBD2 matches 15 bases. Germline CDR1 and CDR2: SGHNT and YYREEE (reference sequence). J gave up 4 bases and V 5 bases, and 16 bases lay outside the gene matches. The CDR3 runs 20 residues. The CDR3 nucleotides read TGTGCCAGCAGAAGAGTCGCGGGACTAGCGGGAGGCCCCCGTTACAATGAGCAGTTCTTC. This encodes CASRRVAGLAGGPRYNEQFF.

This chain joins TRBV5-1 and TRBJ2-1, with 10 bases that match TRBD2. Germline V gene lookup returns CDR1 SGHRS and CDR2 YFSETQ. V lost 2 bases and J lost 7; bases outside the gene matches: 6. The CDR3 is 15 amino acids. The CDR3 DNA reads TGCGCCAGCAGCTTCCTAGCGGGAGTGGGGAATGAGCAGTTCTTC. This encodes CASSFLAGVGNEQFF. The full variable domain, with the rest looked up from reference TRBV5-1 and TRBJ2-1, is KAGVTQTPRYLIKTRGQQVTLSCSPISGHRSVSWYQQTPGQGLQFLFEYFSETQRNKGNFPGRFSGRQFSNSRSEMNVSTLELGDSALYLCASSFLAGVGNEQFFGPGTRLTVL.

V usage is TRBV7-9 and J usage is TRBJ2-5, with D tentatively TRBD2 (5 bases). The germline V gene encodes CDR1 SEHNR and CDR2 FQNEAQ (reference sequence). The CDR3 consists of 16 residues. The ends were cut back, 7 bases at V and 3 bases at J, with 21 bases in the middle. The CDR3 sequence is CASTNPTGINEETQYF. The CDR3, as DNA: TGTGCCAGCACCAACCCCACCGGGATAAATGAAGAGACCCAGTACTTC.

CDR3 DNA: TGTGCCAGCAGTCCCGGGGTAGCGGGAGATACGCAGTATTTT. This translates into CASSPGVAGDTQYF. This chain connects TRBV7-8 to TRBJ2-3; 7 positions match TRBD2. Trimming at V came to 6 bases and at J to 5 bases, leaving 8 bases not matched to a gene. The length of the CDR3 is 14 residues. Per the germline V gene, CDR1 is SGHVS and CDR2 is FQNEAQ.

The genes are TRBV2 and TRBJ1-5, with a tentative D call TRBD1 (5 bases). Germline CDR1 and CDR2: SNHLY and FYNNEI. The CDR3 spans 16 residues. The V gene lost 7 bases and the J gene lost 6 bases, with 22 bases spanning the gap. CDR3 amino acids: CASNPRYRRICQPQHF. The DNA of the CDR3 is TGTGCCAGCAATCCCCGCTACAGGAGGATTTGTCAGCCCCAGCATTTT.